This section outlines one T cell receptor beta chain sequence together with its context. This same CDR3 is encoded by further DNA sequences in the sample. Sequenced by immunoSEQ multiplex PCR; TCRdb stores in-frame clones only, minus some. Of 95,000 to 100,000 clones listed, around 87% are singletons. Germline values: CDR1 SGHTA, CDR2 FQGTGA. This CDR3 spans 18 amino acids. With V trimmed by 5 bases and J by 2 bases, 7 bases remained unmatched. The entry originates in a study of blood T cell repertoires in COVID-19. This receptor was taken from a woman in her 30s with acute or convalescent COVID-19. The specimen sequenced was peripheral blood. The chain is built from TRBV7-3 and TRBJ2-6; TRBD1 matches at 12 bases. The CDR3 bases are TGTGCCAGCAGCCTAAAGGGACAGGGGGCAACTGGGGCCAACGTCCTGACTTTC. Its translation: CASSLKGQGATGANVLTF.